These T cell receptor beta chains were read from a single sample in a study of cytomegalovirus exposure and HLA in healthy donors. Assay used: immunoSEQ multiplex PCR; TCRdb lists only in-frame clones, some missing. The sample lists fewer than 150,000 clones, 70% to 80% seen once, with about 6.8% in the top ten. The sample comprised PBMCs. Source of these receptors: a woman between 40 and 50 years old in good health and CMV-seropositive. Each CDR3 is given without its conserved first and last residue. The order of the fields is V gene, J gene, CDR3 protein.

TRBV7-9	TRBJ2-7	ASNGGGGESYEQY
TRBV5-4	TRBJ2-7	ASRREQGLYEQY
TRBV6-5	TRBJ2-7	ASSVGLAYEQY
TRBV6-1	TRBJ1-6	ASSEGHRESSPLH
TRBV11-2	TRBJ2-7	ASSLDYSRDYNPEQY
TRBV5-1	TRBJ1-5	ASSRGEDQPQH
TRBV5-4	TRBJ2-1	ASNQAGGTVNEQF
TRBV5-1	TRBJ2-7	ASSFGNEQY
TRBV4-1	TRBJ2-3	ASSKQGFTDTQY
TRBV28	TRBJ2-1	ASSLLLAGGRRNEQF
TRBV5-1	TRBJ2-2	ASSGGSSGSNGGELF
TRBV6-5	TRBJ2-2	ASSWGLAGGTGELF
TRBV7-8	TRBJ1-5	ASSLAGQGSNQPQH
TRBV5-3	TRBJ1-2	ARSLARTATPRANYGYT
TRBV11-3	TRBJ2-3	ASSSRGVYSTDTQY
TRBV4-1	TRBJ2-5	ASSQDSEETQY
TRBV5-4	TRBJ2-1	ASSLRTSYNEQF
TRBV1	TRBJ2-7	TSSQDGASGRSEQY
TRBV21-1	TRBJ1-4	ASSKMRVWEKLF
TRBV27	TRBJ2-1	ASGLGPYIDEQF
TRBV5-1	TRBJ2-3	ASSLGSGDTQY
TRBV11-2	TRBJ2-5	ASSLFIGATTQETQY
TRBV28	TRBJ2-5	ASSFQDRAKTQY
TRBV18	TRBJ2-7	ASSTTGEQY